Shown below are 11 T cell receptor beta chains from a single sample sequenced in a study of OX40 agonist ivuxolimab in advanced cancers. Data came from immunoSEQ multiplex PCR; TCRdb stores just in-frame clones and leaves some out. The data contain over 55,000 clones, about four fifths of them seen just once; the ten biggest clones take up around 0.78%. Sample: CD4+ or CD8+ T cells sorted from blood, taken in a trial of the OX40 agonist ivuxolimab. The receptors stem from an adult with an advanced solid tumor such as melanoma, head and neck, liver or kidney cancer.

The chain uses TRBV19 and TRBJ1-4, with D possibly TRBD1 on 6 matching bases. Between the trimmed V and J ends, which lost 10 bases and 5 bases, there was a span of 14 bases. The CDR3 sequence is 13 residues long. Germline values: CDR1 LNHDA, CDR2 SQIVND (reference sequence). The chain's CDR3 is CATTRTENEKLFF. The CDR3 DNA sequence: TGTGCCACTACGAGGACAGAGAATGAAAAACTGTTTTTT.

Here the CDR3 DNA reads TGTGCCAGCAGCATGTACCAAGAGACCCAGTACTTC. As protein: CASSMYQETQYF. This chain connects TRBV2 to TRBJ2-5, with no clear D. With 6 bases removed from V and 0 bases from J, the gap between germline ends came to 5 bases. The CDR3 runs 12 residues. CDR1 is SNHLY and CDR2 is FYNNEI in the germline V gene. The complete variable domain, with remaining parts taken from reference TRBV2 and TRBJ2-5, reads EPEVTQTPSHQVTQMGQEVILRCVPISNHLYFYWYRQILGQKVEFLVSFYNNEISEKSEIFDDQFSVERPDGSNFTLKIRSTKLEDSAMYFCASSMYQETQYFGPGTRLLVL.

This rearrangement joins TRBV10-1 to TRBJ2-2; 8 bases agree with TRBD1. Trimming took 3 bases from V and 2 from J; bases not matched to a gene: 14. CDR3 length: 19 residues. Per germline, CDR1 WNHNN and CDR2 SYGVQD (reference sequence). The chain's CDR3 is CASSDSRPRQGSNTGELFF. DNA for the CDR3: TGCGCCAGCAGTGATTCCCGTCCCCGACAGGGGTCTAACACCGGGGAGCTGTTTTTT.

The chain combines TRBV10-3 with TRBJ1-1; the D is unclear. V was pared by 0 bases and J by 0 bases, with 11 bases between. The CDR3 runs 16 residues. The germline V gene encodes CDR1 ENHRY and CDR2 SYGVKD. The DNA of the CDR3 is TGTGCCATCAGTGAGTCGTTCGGACTCATGAACACTGAAGCTTTCTTT. This encodes CAISESFGLMNTEAFF.

This rearrangement joins TRBV28 to TRBJ2-7, with a possible D match to TRBD2 (6 bases). The germline V gene encodes CDR1 MDHEN and CDR2 SYDVKM. The CDR3 has 14 amino acids. V lost 6 bases and J 2 bases, leaving 14 bases between the germline ends. CDR3 in amino acids: CASRAGTATYEQYF. In DNA form, the CDR3 reads TGTGCCAGCAGGGCCGGGACTGCCACCTACGAGCAGTACTTC.

The chain carries TRBV10-3 and TRBJ1-1; TRBD1 might be the D (6 bases). CDR3 length equals 14 residues. Germline-derived CDR1 and CDR2 are ENHRY and SYGVKD. The ends were cut back, 2 bases at V and 3 bases at J, with 10 bases in the middle. CDR3 in amino acids: CAISEAGADTEAFF. DNA of the CDR3: TGTGCCATCAGTGAGGCGGGGGCAGACACTGAAGCTTTCTTT.

The V and J genes are TRBV5-4 and TRBJ1-3; D ambiguous. Between the trimmed V and J ends, which lost 0 bases and 0 bases, there was a span of 10 bases. This CDR3 region has 16 residues. The germline V gene has CDR1 SGHNT and CDR2 YYREEE (reference sequence). DNA for the CDR3: TGTGCCAGCAGCTTGGTAGGCAGCCTCTCTGGAAACACCATATATTTT. Translation gives CASSLVGSLSGNTIYF.

V and J are TRBV5-5 and TRBJ1-2, with a weak D call TRBD1 (6 bases). Between the trimmed V and J ends, which lost 3 bases and 3 bases, there was a span of 15 bases. Germline V gene lookup returns CDR1 SGHKS and CDR2 YYEKEE (reference sequence). This CDR3 region has 15 residues. The CDR3 bases are TGTGCCAGCAGCTATGACCCGGGGGCGGACTATGGCTACACCTTC. Translation: CASSYDPGADYGYTF.

V usage is TRBV28 and J usage is TRBJ1-5; a weak D match, TRBD1 (5 bases). CDR3 length equals 14 residues. Looked up from germline, CDR1 is MDHEN and CDR2 is SYDVKM. Trimming stripped 8 bases from V and 3 bases from J, with 14 bases between. The CDR3 loop reads CASLKWGDNQPQHF. In DNA form, the CDR3 reads TGTGCCAGCCTCAAATGGGGGGACAATCAGCCCCAGCATTTT.

The genes are TRBV5-5 and TRBJ1-1; D unclear. Germline V gene sequence: CDR1 SGHKS, CDR2 YYEKEE (reference sequence). Trimming removed 2 bases from V and 0 bases from J, with 5 bases in between. The CDR3 spans 13 residues. In nucleotides, the CDR3 is TGTGCCAGCAGCTTAACGGTGAACACTGAAGCTTTCTTT. This sequence encodes CASSLTVNTEAFF.

This chain connects TRBV6-5 to TRBJ2-1, with a possible D match to TRBD2 (6 bases). Trimming left V 5 bases short and J 0 bases short, with 11 bases between. Germline V gene lookup returns CDR1 MNHEY and CDR2 SVGAGI. CDR3 size: 15 residues. The CDR3 sequence is CASSLSGTSYNEQFF. The CDR3 DNA follows: TGTGCCAGCAGTCTTAGCGGCACCTCCTACAATGAGCAGTTCTTC.